The sequence of this TCR beta chain was determined in a study of T cells in women clearing cervical HPV infection. About the research overall: Blood came at first lesion visit for cases, post-clearance for controls. Study-wide results and caveats: Timing of associations relative to infection is unclear; T-cell subsets were not isolated. CIN3+ cases had significantly higher TCR repertoire richness than controls, but evenness did not differ. Each sample's T-cell count was unknown, possibly confounding richness.

The CDR3 length is 15 residues. Germline assignment: CDR1 KGHSH and CDR2 LQKENI. Details on this clone: Antigen specificity is unknown. The CDR3 end falls 3 residues outside the read, so it is completed with the germline J gene.

Repertoires were generated with immunoSEQ multiplex PCR, while TCRdb's copy carries only in-frame clones and drops some. The listing records 27,000 or so clones. The TCR was taken from a woman between 18 and 69 years old with a cervical HPV16 infection that either progressed to CIN3+ or cleared (not recorded which). The sequenced sample was blood buffy coat. V is TRBV18 and J is TRBJ1-2; a possible D gene is TRBD1 (5 bases). Incomplete CDR3 DNA: TGTGCCAGCTCACCCCGGACTAGCGGGGCCTACGAC. It is translated as CASSPRTSGAYD. The whole CDR3 is CASSPRTSGAYDYTF.